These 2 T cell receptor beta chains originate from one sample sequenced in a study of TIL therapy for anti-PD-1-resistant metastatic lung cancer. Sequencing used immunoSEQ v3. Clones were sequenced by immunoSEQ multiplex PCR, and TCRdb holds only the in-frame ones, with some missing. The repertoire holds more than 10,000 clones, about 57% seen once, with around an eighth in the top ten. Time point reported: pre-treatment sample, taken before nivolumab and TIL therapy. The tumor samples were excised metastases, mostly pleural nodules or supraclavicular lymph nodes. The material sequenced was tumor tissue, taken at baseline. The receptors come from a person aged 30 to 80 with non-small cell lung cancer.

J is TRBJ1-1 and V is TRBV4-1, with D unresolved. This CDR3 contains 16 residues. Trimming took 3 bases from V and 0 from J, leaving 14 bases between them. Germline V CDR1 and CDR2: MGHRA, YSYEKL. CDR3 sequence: CASSHMSAALNTEAFF. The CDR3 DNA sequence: TGCGCCAGCAGCCATATGTCCGCCGCGTTGAACACTGAAGCTTTCTTT.

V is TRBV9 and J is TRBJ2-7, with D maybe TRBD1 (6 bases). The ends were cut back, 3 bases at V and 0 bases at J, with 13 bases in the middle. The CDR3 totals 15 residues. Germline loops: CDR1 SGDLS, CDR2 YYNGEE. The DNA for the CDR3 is TGTGCCAGCAGCGGACTTAGGGACAACTCCTACGAGCAGTACTTC. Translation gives CASSGLRDNSYEQYF. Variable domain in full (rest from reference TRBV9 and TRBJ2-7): DSGVTQTPKHLITATGQRVTLRCSPRSGDLSVYWYQQSLDQGLQFLIQYYNGEERAKGNILERFSAQQFPDLHSELNLSSLELGDSALYFCASSGLRDNSYEQYFGPGTRLTVT.